Listed below are T cell receptor beta chains from one sample, sequenced in a study of T cell responses to AZD1222 COVID-19 vaccine. TCRdb's table, derived via immunoSEQ multiplex PCR, lists solely in-frame clones and lacks some. The table includes 130,000 to 150,000 clones, under 95% detected once. Sequenced here: peripheral blood, sampled on day 0 of MenACWY control vaccination. Every receptor here comes from an adult in good health. CDR3s include the opening cysteine and the closing phenylalanine or tryptophan. The D gene is left open where the match is weak. Some rows have no size entry. The others give once, few or many, or a class for an expanded clone.

CDR3 protein: CASSVGVGMAGELFF
CDR3 DNA: TGTGCCAGCAGCGTAGGGGTAGGAATGGCCGGGGAGCTGTTTTTT
J gene: TRBJ2-2
CDR3 length: 15
V gene: TRBV9
D gene: NA
clone size: NA

CDR3 protein: CASSFGGLANNEQFF
CDR3 DNA: TGTGCCAGCAGTTTCGGCGGACTAGCCAACAATGAGCAGTTCTTC
J gene: TRBJ2-1
CDR3 length: 15
V gene: TRBV27
D gene: TRBD2
clone size: NA

CDR3 protein: CASRQGDNSPLHF
CDR3 DNA: TGCGCCAGCAGACAGGGAGATAATTCACCCCTCCACTTT
J gene: TRBJ1-6
CDR3 length: 13
V gene: TRBV5-1
D gene: NA
clone size: NA

CDR3 protein: CASSSGRSNQPQHF
CDR3 DNA: TGTGCCAGCAGTTCCGGACGGAGCAATCAGCCCCAGCATTTT
J gene: TRBJ1-5
CDR3 length: 14
V gene: TRBV27
D gene: NA
clone size: NA

CDR3 protein: CASSPSLPGTGFHIQYF
CDR3 DNA: TGTGCCAGCAGCCCCTCCCTCCCCGGGACAGGGTTTCACATTCAGTACTTC
J gene: TRBJ2-4
CDR3 length: 17
V gene: TRBV3-1/TRBV3-2
D gene: TRBD1
clone size: NA

CDR3 protein: CASSIGVENEQFF
CDR3 DNA: TGTGCCAGTAGTATTGGGGTGGAAAATGAGCAGTTCTTC
J gene: TRBJ2-1
CDR3 length: 13
V gene: TRBV19
D gene: NA
clone size: few

CDR3 protein: CASSRGMNTEAFF
CDR3 DNA: TGTGCCAGCAGCCGGGGTATGAACACTGAAGCTTTCTTT
J gene: TRBJ1-1
CDR3 length: 13
V gene: TRBV14
D gene: NA
clone size: once

CDR3 protein: CASSHEPFYRGSNQPQHF
CDR3 DNA: TGTGCCAGCAGCCATGAACCCTTCTACAGGGGAAGCAATCAGCCCCAGCATTTT
J gene: TRBJ1-5
CDR3 length: 18
V gene: TRBV3-1/TRBV3-2
D gene: TRBD1
clone size: NA

CDR3 protein: CAWSVQGRGYTF
CDR3 DNA: TGTGCCTGGAGTGTACAGGGGAGAGGCTACACCTTC
J gene: TRBJ1-2
CDR3 length: 12
V gene: TRBV30
D gene: TRBD1
clone size: NA

CDR3 protein: CSVELGPGNTIYF
CDR3 DNA: TGCAGCGTTGAATTAGGTCCTGGAAACACCATATATTTT
J gene: TRBJ1-3
CDR3 length: 13
V gene: TRBV29-1
D gene: NA
clone size: NA

CDR3 protein: CASSLGPIFSRARASGNTIYF
CDR3 DNA: TGCGCCAGCAGCTTGGGCCCGATTTTTTCAAGGGCGAGAGCTTCTGGAAACACCATATATTTT
J gene: TRBJ1-3
CDR3 length: 21
V gene: TRBV5-1
D gene: NA
clone size: NA

CDR3 protein: CASSQMPKNYGYTF
CDR3 DNA: TGTGCCAGCTCACAGATGCCGAAGAACTATGGCTACACCTTC
J gene: TRBJ1-2
CDR3 length: 14
V gene: TRBV18
D gene: NA
clone size: NA

CDR3 protein: CASSQEGTRRYTF
CDR3 DNA: TGTGCCAGCAGCCAAGAAGGTACTAGGAGGTACACCTTC
J gene: TRBJ1-2
CDR3 length: 13
V gene: TRBV3-1/TRBV3-2
D gene: NA
clone size: NA

CDR3 protein: CASSQQRDDNTEAFF
CDR3 DNA: TGTGCCAGCAGCCAGCAGAGGGACGATAACACTGAAGCTTTCTTT
J gene: TRBJ1-1
CDR3 length: 15
V gene: TRBV3-1/TRBV3-2
D gene: NA
clone size: NA

CDR3 protein: CASSYRQSNQPQHF
CDR3 DNA: TGTGCCAGTAGTTACCGACAGAGCAATCAGCCCCAGCATTTT
J gene: TRBJ1-5
CDR3 length: 14
V gene: TRBV19
D gene: NA
clone size: NA

CDR3 protein: CASSRQGAYGYTF
CDR3 DNA: TGTGCCAGCAGTCGACAGGGTGCTTATGGCTACACCTTC
J gene: TRBJ1-2
CDR3 length: 13
V gene: TRBV28
D gene: TRBD1
clone size: NA

CDR3 protein: CASSSLGTANTEAFF
CDR3 DNA: TGTGCCAGCAGTTCCCTGGGGACAGCGAACACTGAAGCTTTCTTT
J gene: TRBJ1-1
CDR3 length: 15
V gene: TRBV27
D gene: TRBD1
clone size: NA

CDR3 protein: CASSSSGVGHNEKLFF
CDR3 DNA: TGTGCCAGCAGCTCCTCAGGGGTGGGTCATAATGAAAAACTGTTTTTT
J gene: TRBJ1-4
CDR3 length: 16
V gene: TRBV5-6
D gene: NA
clone size: NA

CDR3 protein: CASRPDTANTGELFF
CDR3 DNA: TGTGCCAGCAGACCGGACACCGCGAACACCGGGGAGCTGTTTTTT
J gene: TRBJ2-2
CDR3 length: 15
V gene: TRBV27
D gene: NA
clone size: NA

CDR3 protein: CASSLRGSSYNSPLHF
CDR3 DNA: TGTGCCAGCAGTCTCAGGGGGAGCTCCTATAATTCACCCCTCCACTTT
J gene: TRBJ1-6
CDR3 length: 16
V gene: TRBV4-2
D gene: TRBD1
clone size: NA

CDR3 protein: CASSLPTGTGNTIYF
CDR3 DNA: TGTGCCAGCAGCCTCCCAACCGGGACTGGAAACACCATATATTTT
J gene: TRBJ1-3
CDR3 length: 15
V gene: TRBV6-5
D gene: NA
clone size: NA

CDR3 protein: CASSPQQGREQFF
CDR3 DNA: TGTGCCAGCTCACCCCAACAGGGGAGGGAGCAGTTCTTC
J gene: TRBJ2-1
CDR3 length: 13
V gene: TRBV18
D gene: NA
clone size: NA

CDR3 protein: CASSYSEGYEQYF
CDR3 DNA: TGTGCCAGCAGTTACTCGGAGGGGTACGAGCAGTACTTC
J gene: TRBJ2-7
CDR3 length: 13
V gene: TRBV6-6
D gene: NA
clone size: NA

CDR3 protein: CATSSTEGGSSYEQYF
CDR3 DNA: TGTGCCACCAGCTCTACCGAGGGGGGGAGCTCCTACGAGCAGTACTTC
J gene: TRBJ2-7
CDR3 length: 16
V gene: TRBV15
D gene: NA
clone size: NA

CDR3 protein: CASSGLAGATNYEQYF
CDR3 DNA: TGCGCCAGCAGTGGACTAGCGGGGGCCACTAACTACGAGCAGTACTTC
J gene: TRBJ2-7
CDR3 length: 16
V gene: TRBV10-2
D gene: TRBD2
clone size: NA

CDR3 protein: CASNTGLSTEAFF
CDR3 DNA: TGCGCCAGCAACACAGGGTTGTCCACTGAAGCTTTCTTT
J gene: TRBJ1-1
CDR3 length: 13
V gene: TRBV5-1
D gene: NA
clone size: NA

CDR3 protein: CASSVAETSLYNEQFF
CDR3 DNA: TGTGCCAGCAGCGTAGCTGAGACTAGCCTATACAATGAGCAGTTCTTC
J gene: TRBJ2-1
CDR3 length: 16
V gene: TRBV9
D gene: TRBD2
clone size: NA

CDR3 protein: CASSLAWGSNQPQHF
CDR3 DNA: TGTGCCAGCAGTCTAGCTTGGGGGAGCAATCAGCCCCAGCATTTT
J gene: TRBJ1-5
CDR3 length: 15
V gene: TRBV6-5
D gene: NA
clone size: NA

CDR3 protein: CASSQVGTGGIGGYTF
CDR3 DNA: TGTGCCAGCAGCCAAGTGGGGACAGGGGGAATCGGTGGCTACACCTTC
J gene: TRBJ1-2
CDR3 length: 16
V gene: TRBV3-1/TRBV3-2
D gene: TRBD1
clone size: NA

CDR3 protein: CASSEGPNPGPQHF
CDR3 DNA: TGTGCCAGCAGTGAGGGACCGAATCCGGGGCCCCAGCATTTT
J gene: TRBJ1-5
CDR3 length: 14
V gene: TRBV6-1
D gene: NA
clone size: NA

CDR3 protein: CASISGWGRGSNQPQHF
CDR3 DNA: TGTGCCAGTATCTCCGGGTGGGGAAGAGGTAGCAATCAGCCCCAGCATTTT
J gene: TRBJ1-5
CDR3 length: 17
V gene: TRBV19
D gene: NA
clone size: NA

CDR3 protein: CASRVDREGEQYF
CDR3 DNA: TGTGCCAGCAGAGTGGACCGGGAGGGGGAGCAGTACTTC
J gene: TRBJ2-7
CDR3 length: 13
V gene: TRBV11-2
D gene: TRBD2
clone size: NA

CDR3 protein: CASSPPNQPQHF
CDR3 DNA: TGTGCCAGCAGCCCACCCAATCAGCCCCAGCATTTT
J gene: TRBJ1-5
CDR3 length: 12
V gene: TRBV12-3/TRBV12-4
D gene: NA
clone size: NA

CDR3 protein: CASSGGPGANVLTF
CDR3 DNA: TGTGCCAGCTCAGGGGGTCCTGGGGCCAACGTCCTGACTTTC
J gene: TRBJ2-6
CDR3 length: 14
V gene: TRBV2
D gene: TRBD1
clone size: NA

CDR3 protein: CASHRDPRAGEQYF
CDR3 DNA: TGCGCCAGTCACCGGGACCCCCGCGCGGGGGAGCAGTACTTC
J gene: TRBJ2-7
CDR3 length: 14
V gene: TRBV5-1
D gene: NA
clone size: NA

CDR3 protein: CASSSSSGRPGELFF
CDR3 DNA: TGCGCCAGCAGTTCCTCTAGCGGGAGGCCCGGGGAGCTGTTTTTT
J gene: TRBJ2-2
CDR3 length: 15
V gene: TRBV10-1
D gene: TRBD2
clone size: NA

CDR3 protein: CASSHRDVRGYTF
CDR3 DNA: TGTGCCAGCAGCCACCGAGATGTTAGAGGCTACACCTTC
J gene: TRBJ1-2
CDR3 length: 13
V gene: TRBV3-1/TRBV3-2
D gene: NA
clone size: NA

CDR3 protein: CSVVQGTDTQYF
CDR3 DNA: TGCAGCGTTGTACAGGGGACAGATACGCAGTATTTT
J gene: TRBJ2-3
CDR3 length: 12
V gene: TRBV29-1
D gene: TRBD1
clone size: NA

CDR3 protein: CASSFFPPDGYNEQFF
CDR3 DNA: TGTGCCAGCAGTTTTTTCCCCCCGGACGGATACAATGAGCAGTTCTTC
J gene: TRBJ2-1
CDR3 length: 16
V gene: TRBV27
D gene: NA
clone size: NA

CDR3 protein: CASSLSGGDTEAFF
CDR3 DNA: TGTGCCAGCAGCCTTAGCGGGGGGGACACTGAAGCTTTCTTT
J gene: TRBJ1-1
CDR3 length: 14
V gene: TRBV3-1/TRBV3-2
D gene: NA
clone size: NA

CDR3 protein: CATSDPPWGYTF
CDR3 DNA: TGTGCCACCAGTGACCCCCCGTGGGGCTACACCTTC
J gene: TRBJ1-2
CDR3 length: 12
V gene: TRBV24-1
D gene: NA
clone size: few

CDR3 protein: CASSTNPGLADHNEQFF
CDR3 DNA: TGCGCCAGCAGCACCAACCCGGGACTAGCGGACCACAATGAGCAGTTCTTC
J gene: TRBJ2-1
CDR3 length: 17
V gene: TRBV4-1
D gene: TRBD2
clone size: NA

CDR3 protein: CASSLSGQSMENIQYF
CDR3 DNA: TGTGCTAGCAGCTTATCGGGACAGAGTATGGAAAACATTCAGTACTTC
J gene: TRBJ2-4
CDR3 length: 16
V gene: TRBV7-7
D gene: TRBD1
clone size: NA

CDR3 protein: CASREQGAYEQYF
CDR3 DNA: TGTGCCAGCAGAGAACAGGGGGCTTACGAGCAGTACTTC
J gene: TRBJ2-7
CDR3 length: 13
V gene: TRBV28
D gene: TRBD1
clone size: NA

CDR3 protein: CASSLSTRYEQYF
CDR3 DNA: TGTGCCAGCAGTTTATCGACACGCTACGAGCAGTACTTC
J gene: TRBJ2-7
CDR3 length: 13
V gene: TRBV28
D gene: NA
clone size: NA

CDR3 protein: CASSLGTSGSYNEQFF
CDR3 DNA: TGTGCCAGCAGTTTGGGGACTAGCGGGAGCTACAATGAGCAGTTCTTC
J gene: TRBJ2-1
CDR3 length: 16
V gene: TRBV27
D gene: TRBD2
clone size: NA

CDR3 protein: CASSQVDRGGTEAFF
CDR3 DNA: TGTGCCAGCAGCCAAGTGGACAGGGGAGGCACTGAAGCTTTCTTT
J gene: TRBJ1-1
CDR3 length: 15
V gene: TRBV3-1/TRBV3-2
D gene: TRBD1
clone size: NA

CDR3 protein: CSVGHGLNTGELFF
CDR3 DNA: TGCAGCGTCGGACATGGATTGAACACCGGGGAGCTGTTTTTT
J gene: TRBJ2-2
CDR3 length: 14
V gene: TRBV29-1
D gene: NA
clone size: few

CDR3 protein: CASSLNGPSTDTQYF
CDR3 DNA: TGTGCCAGCAGCTTAAATGGTCCCTCTACAGATACGCAGTATTTT
J gene: TRBJ2-3
CDR3 length: 15
V gene: TRBV7-3
D gene: NA
clone size: NA

CDR3 protein: CASSASWGGGIYNEQFF
CDR3 DNA: TGTGCCAGCAGCGCCTCATGGGGTGGCGGAATATACAATGAGCAGTTCTTC
J gene: TRBJ2-1
CDR3 length: 17
V gene: TRBV9
D gene: NA
clone size: NA

CDR3 protein: CASSLTYEQYF
CDR3 DNA: TGTGCCAGCAGCTTAACCTACGAGCAGTACTTC
J gene: TRBJ2-7
CDR3 length: 11
V gene: TRBV7-8
D gene: NA
clone size: NA

CDR3 protein: CASSLNRFGNTIYF
CDR3 DNA: TGTGCCAGCAGCTTAAACCGGTTTGGAAACACCATATATTTT
J gene: TRBJ1-3
CDR3 length: 14
V gene: TRBV11-1
D gene: NA
clone size: NA

CDR3 protein: CASSPRYTDTQYF
CDR3 DNA: TGTGCCAGCAGCCCAAGATACACAGATACGCAGTATTTT
J gene: TRBJ2-3
CDR3 length: 13
V gene: TRBV7-2
D gene: NA
clone size: NA

CDR3 protein: CASSLAGSTYEQYF
CDR3 DNA: TGTGCCAGCAGCTTGGCAGGGAGCACCTACGAGCAGTACTTC
J gene: TRBJ2-7
CDR3 length: 14
V gene: TRBV5-4
D gene: NA
clone size: NA

CDR3 protein: CASSLAMQGNTGELFF
CDR3 DNA: TGCGCCAGCAGCTTGGCGATGCAGGGAAACACCGGGGAGCTGTTTTTT
J gene: TRBJ2-2
CDR3 length: 16
V gene: TRBV5-1
D gene: NA
clone size: once

CDR3 protein: CATSRGAEPAYNEQFF
CDR3 DNA: TGTGCCACCAGCAGAGGAGCGGAGCCAGCCTACAATGAGCAGTTCTTC
J gene: TRBJ2-1
CDR3 length: 16
V gene: TRBV15
D gene: NA
clone size: NA

CDR3 protein: CASSTRTGQETEAFF
CDR3 DNA: TGTGCCAGTAGTACCCGGACAGGGCAAGAAACTGAAGCTTTCTTT
J gene: TRBJ1-1
CDR3 length: 15
V gene: TRBV19
D gene: TRBD1
clone size: NA

CDR3 protein: CASSPGGNTEAFF
CDR3 DNA: TGTGCCAGCAGCCCCGGGGGGAACACTGAAGCTTTCTTT
J gene: TRBJ1-1
CDR3 length: 13
V gene: TRBV9
D gene: NA
clone size: NA

CDR3 protein: CASSLGLLKDTNEKLFF
CDR3 DNA: TGCGCCAGCAGCTTGGGGCTTTTAAAAGATACGAATGAAAAACTGTTTTTT
J gene: TRBJ1-4
CDR3 length: 17
V gene: TRBV5-1
D gene: NA
clone size: NA